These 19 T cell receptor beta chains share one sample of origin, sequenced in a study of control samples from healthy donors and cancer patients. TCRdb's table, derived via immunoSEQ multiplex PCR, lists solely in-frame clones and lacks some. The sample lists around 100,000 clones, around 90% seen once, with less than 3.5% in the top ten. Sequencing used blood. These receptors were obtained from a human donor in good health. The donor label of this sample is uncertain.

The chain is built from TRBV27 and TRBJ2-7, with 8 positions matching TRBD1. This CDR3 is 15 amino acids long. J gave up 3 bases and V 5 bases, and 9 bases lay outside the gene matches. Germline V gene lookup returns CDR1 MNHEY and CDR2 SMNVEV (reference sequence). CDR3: CASSRGQGDFYEQYV. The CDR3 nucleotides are TGTGCCAGCAGTCGAGGACAGGGTGATTTCTACGAGCAGTACGTC.

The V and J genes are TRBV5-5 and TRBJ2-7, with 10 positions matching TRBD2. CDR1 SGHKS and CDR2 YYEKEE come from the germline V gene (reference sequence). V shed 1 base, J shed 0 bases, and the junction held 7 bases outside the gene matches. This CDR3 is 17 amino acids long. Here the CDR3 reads CASSLLPSGGSSYEQYF. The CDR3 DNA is TGTGCCAGCAGCTTGCTTCCTAGCGGGGGAAGCTCCTACGAGCAGTACTTC.

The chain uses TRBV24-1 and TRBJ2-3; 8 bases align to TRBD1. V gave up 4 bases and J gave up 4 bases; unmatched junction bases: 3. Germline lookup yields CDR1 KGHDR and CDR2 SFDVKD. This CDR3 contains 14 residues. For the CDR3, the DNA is TGTGCCACCAGTGAAGAGACAGGGGCAGATACGCAGTATTTT. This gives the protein CATSEETGADTQYF.

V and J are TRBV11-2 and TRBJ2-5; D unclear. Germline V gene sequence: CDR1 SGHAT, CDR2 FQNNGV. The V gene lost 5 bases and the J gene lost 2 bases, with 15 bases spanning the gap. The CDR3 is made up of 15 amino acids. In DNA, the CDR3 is TGTGCCAGCAGCCCTGGGGTGCGGTCGCAAGAGACCCAGTACTTC. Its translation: CASSPGVRSQETQYF.

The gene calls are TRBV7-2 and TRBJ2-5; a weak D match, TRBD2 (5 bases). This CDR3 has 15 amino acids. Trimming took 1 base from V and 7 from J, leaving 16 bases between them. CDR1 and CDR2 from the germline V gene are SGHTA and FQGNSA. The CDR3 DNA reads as TGTGCCAGCAGCTTAGTTTTACCACCAGAGGGGACCCAGTACTTC. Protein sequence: CASSLVLPPEGTQYF.

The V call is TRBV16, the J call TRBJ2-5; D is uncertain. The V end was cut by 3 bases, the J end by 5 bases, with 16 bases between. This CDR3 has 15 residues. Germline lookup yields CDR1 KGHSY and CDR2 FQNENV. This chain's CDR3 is CASSHPQSFQETQYF. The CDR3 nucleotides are TGTGCCAGCAGCCACCCTCAATCGTTTCAGGAGACCCAGTACTTC.

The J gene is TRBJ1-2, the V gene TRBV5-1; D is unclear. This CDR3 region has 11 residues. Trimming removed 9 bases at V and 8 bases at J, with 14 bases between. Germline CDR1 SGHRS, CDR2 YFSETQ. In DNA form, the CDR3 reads TGCGCCACCTCCGACGGGGTCGGCTACACCTTC. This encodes CATSDGVGYTF.

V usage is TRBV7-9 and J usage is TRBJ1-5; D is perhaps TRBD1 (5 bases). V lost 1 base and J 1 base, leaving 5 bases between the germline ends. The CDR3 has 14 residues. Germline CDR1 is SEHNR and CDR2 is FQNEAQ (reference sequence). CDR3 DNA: TGTGCCAGCAGCTTAGGACAGAGCAATCAGCCCCAGCATTTT. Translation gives CASSLGQSNQPQHF.

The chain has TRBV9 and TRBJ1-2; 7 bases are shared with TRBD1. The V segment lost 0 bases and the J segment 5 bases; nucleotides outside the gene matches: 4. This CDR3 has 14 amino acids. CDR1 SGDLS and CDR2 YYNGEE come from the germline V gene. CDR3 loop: CASSVGTGHYGYTF. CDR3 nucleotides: TGTGCCAGCAGCGTAGGGACAGGTCATTATGGCTACACCTTC.

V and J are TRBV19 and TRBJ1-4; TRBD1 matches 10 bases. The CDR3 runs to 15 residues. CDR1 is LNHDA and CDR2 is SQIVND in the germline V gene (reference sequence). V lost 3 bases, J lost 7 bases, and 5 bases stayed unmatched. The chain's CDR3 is CASSIAGTGVEKLFF. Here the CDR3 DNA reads TGTGCCAGTAGTATTGCCGGGACAGGGGTTGAAAAACTGTTTTTT.

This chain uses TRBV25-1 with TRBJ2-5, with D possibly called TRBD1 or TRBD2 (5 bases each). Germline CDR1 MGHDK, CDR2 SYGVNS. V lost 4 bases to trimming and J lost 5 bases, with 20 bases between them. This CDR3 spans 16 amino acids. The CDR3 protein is CASSANRPGGRETQYF. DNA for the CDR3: TGTGCCAGCAGTGCGAACCGGCCTGGGGGTAGGGAGACCCAGTACTTC.

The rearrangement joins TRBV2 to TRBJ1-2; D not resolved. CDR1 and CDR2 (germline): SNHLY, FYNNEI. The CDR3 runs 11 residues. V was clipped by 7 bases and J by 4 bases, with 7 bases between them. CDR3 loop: CASTGAYGYTF. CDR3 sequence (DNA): TGTGCCAGCACGGGAGCCTATGGCTACACCTTC.

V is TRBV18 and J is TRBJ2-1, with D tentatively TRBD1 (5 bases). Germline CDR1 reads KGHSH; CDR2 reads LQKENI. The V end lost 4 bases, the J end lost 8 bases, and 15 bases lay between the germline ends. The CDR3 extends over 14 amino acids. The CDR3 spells CASSRSRVGDEQFF. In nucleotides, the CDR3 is TGTGCCAGCTCACGAAGCAGGGTAGGAGATGAGCAGTTCTTC.

The CDR3: CASSRDGYLNTEAFF. CDR3 DNA sequence: TGCGCCAGCAGCCGAGACGGCTATTTGAACACTGAAGCTTTCTTT. The chain has TRBV4-3 and TRBJ1-1; no reliable D call. V lost 4 bases, J lost 0 bases, and 12 bases lay in between. The CDR3 has 15 amino acids. Germline loops: CDR1 LGHNA, CDR2 YSLEER.

Here the CDR3 DNA reads TGTGCCACCAGTGATTTTAGCGGGGACGCGGACACTAACACCGGGGAGCTGTTTTTT. It specifies CATSDFSGDADTNTGELFF. The V call is TRBV24-1, the J call TRBJ2-2, with 8 bases matching TRBD2. CDR1 and CDR2 from the germline V gene are KGHDR and SFDVKD. The J segment lost 2 bases and the V segment lost 1 base, leaving 11 bases of the junction unmatched. The CDR3 extends over 19 amino acids.

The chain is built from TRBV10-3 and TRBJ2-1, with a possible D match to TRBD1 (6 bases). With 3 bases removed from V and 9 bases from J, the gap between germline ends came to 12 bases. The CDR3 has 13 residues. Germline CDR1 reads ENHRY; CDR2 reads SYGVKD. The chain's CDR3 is CAISEGTFSEQFF. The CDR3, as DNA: TGTGCCATCAGTGAAGGGACATTCAGTGAGCAGTTCTTC.

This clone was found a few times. For the CDR3, the DNA is TGTGCCAGCAGCGCCGGGGGGGCCACAGATACGCAGTATTTT. It specifies CASSAGGATDTQYF. V gene TRBV9 combines with J gene TRBJ2-3; 8 bases align to TRBD2. The CDR3 length is 14 residues. The trim removed 3 bases at V and 2 bases at J, leaving 2 bases unmatched. Germline values: CDR1 SGDLS, CDR2 YYNGEE. Combining the CDR3 with reference TRBV9 and TRBJ2-3 gives the whole variable domain DSGVTQTPKHLITATGQRVTLRCSPRSGDLSVYWYQQSLDQGLQFLIQYYNGEERAKGNILERFSAQQFPDLHSELNLSSLELGDSALYFCASSAGGATDTQYFGPGTRLTVL.

CDR3 DNA: TGTGCCAGCAGCTTGGACAGGGCAACTAATGAAAAACTGTTTTTT. Its translation: CASSLDRATNEKLFF. The chain has TRBV7-9 and TRBJ1-4; 8 nucleotides line up with TRBD1. The CDR3 runs to 15 residues. Trimming cost V 3 bases and J 0 bases; bases outside gene matches: 0. CDR1 SEHNR and CDR2 FQNEAQ come from the germline V gene (reference sequence).

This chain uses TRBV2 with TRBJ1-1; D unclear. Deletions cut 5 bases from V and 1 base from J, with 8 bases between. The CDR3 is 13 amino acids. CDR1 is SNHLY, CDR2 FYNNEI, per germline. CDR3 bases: TGTGCCAGCAGTACCCTTGAGAACACTGAAGCTTTCTTT. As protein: CASSTLENTEAFF. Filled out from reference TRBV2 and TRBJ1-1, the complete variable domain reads EPEVTQTPSHQVTQMGQEVILRCVPISNHLYFYWYRQILGQKVEFLVSFYNNEISEKSEIFDDQFSVERPDGSNFTLKIRSTKLEDSAMYFCASSTLENTEAFFGQGTRLTVV.